This T cell receptor beta chain appears in the sequencing data of a study of T cell responses to AZD1222 COVID-19 vaccine. Generated by immunoSEQ multiplex PCR, the TCRdb table keeps only in-frame clones and is missing some. The repertoire has over 130,000 clones, roughly nine tenths of them found once; the top ten carry roughly 4%. Study-wide findings and caveats: In the spike-specific TCR repertoire, nearly half reportedly target unmutated variant regions. Repertoires were sampled only after the peak T cell response.

V lost 8 bases to trimming and J lost 4 bases, with 15 bases between them. The CDR3 runs to 13 residues. Per the germline V gene, CDR1 is MDHEN and CDR2 is SYDVKM. Researchers grouped second doses given at about 4 or about 12 weeks into one pool. This clone was seen only once. As yet, its antigen is unknown. The starting material was peripheral blood, obtained 28 days after the second AZD1222 dose. The chain recombines TRBV28 with TRBJ2-7; D might be TRBD2 (7 bases). This sequence originates from an adult who received the AZD1222 COVID-19 vaccine. As DNA, the CDR3 is TGTGCCAGCGCTAGGGGGGGCAGGTACGAGCAGTACTTC. Translation: CASARGGRYEQYF.